This T cell receptor beta chain was sequenced in a study of cytomegalovirus exposure and HLA in healthy donors. Overall study context: A prior analysis found about 110 million unique TCR beta sequences from 170 million or so T cells. The Caucasian-associated ancestry cluster held roughly 78% of a few hundred genotyped donors. The study, taken as a whole, reports: A later analysis found that most CMV-associated TCR beta chains appeared HLA-restricted.

The CDR3 runs to 16 residues. Looked up from germline, CDR1 is MNHEY and CDR2 is SVGAGI. J gave up 2 bases and V 4 bases, and 7 bases lay outside the gene matches. A remark on this clone: Antigen specificity is unknown.

PCR was performed using 60 Vbeta and 13 Jbeta primers. Authors' processing steps: Per a later analysis, the number of unique TCR beta chains was roughly 80 million, of which roughly 10 million were shared. Data came from immunoSEQ multiplex PCR; TCRdb stores just in-frame clones and leaves some out. V and J calls and clone size are those listed in that table; D and trimming were worked out from the DNA. The sample lists around 120,000 clones; more than 65% were seen once. J is TRBJ2-1 and V is TRBV6-5; TRBD2 matches 8 bases. This TCR came from a man aged 50 to 59 in good health and CMV-seronegative. Sequencing used PBMCs. The CDR3 DNA is TGTGCCAGCAGTTTCCTCAGCGGGGGACCCTACAATGAGCAGTTCTTC. Its protein is CASSFLSGGPYNEQFF.